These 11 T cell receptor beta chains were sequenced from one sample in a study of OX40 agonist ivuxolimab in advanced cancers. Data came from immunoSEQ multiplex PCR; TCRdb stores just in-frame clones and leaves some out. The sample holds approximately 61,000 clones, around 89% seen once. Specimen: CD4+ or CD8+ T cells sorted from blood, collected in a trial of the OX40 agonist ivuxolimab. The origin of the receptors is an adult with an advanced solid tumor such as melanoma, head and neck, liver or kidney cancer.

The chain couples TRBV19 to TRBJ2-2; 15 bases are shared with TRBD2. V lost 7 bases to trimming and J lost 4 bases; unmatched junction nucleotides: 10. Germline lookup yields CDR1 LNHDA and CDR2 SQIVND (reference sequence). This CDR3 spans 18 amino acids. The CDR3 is CASNPRTSGRASTGELFF. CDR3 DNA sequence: TGTGCCAGTAACCCGAGGACTAGCGGGAGGGCCAGCACCGGGGAGCTGTTTTTT.

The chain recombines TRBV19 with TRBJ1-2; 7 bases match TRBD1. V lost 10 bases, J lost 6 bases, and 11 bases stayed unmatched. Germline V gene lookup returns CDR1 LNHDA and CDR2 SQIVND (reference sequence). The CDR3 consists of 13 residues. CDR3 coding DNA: TGTGCCACCAGGGACAGCCCTGATGATGGCTACACCTTC. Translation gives CATRDSPDDGYTF.

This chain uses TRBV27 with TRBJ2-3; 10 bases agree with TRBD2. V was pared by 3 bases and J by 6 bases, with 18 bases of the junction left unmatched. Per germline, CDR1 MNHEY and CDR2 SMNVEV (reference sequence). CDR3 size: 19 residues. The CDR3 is CASSFIAGGHITGVDTQYF. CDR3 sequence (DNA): TGTGCCAGCAGTTTCATAGCGGGAGGCCACATAACGGGGGTCGATACGCAGTATTTT.

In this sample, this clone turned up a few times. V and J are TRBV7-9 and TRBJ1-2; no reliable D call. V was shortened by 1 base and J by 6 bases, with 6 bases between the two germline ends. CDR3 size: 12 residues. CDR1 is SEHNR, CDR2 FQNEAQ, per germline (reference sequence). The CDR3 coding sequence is TGTGCCAGCAGCTTAGATTGGGATGGCTACACCTTC. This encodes CASSLDWDGYTF.

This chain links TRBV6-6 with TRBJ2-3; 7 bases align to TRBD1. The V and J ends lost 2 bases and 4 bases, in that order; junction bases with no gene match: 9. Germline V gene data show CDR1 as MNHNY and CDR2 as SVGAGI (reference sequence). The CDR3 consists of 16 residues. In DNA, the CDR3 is TGTGCCAGCAGTTACCAAGGGGGCATTGGGGCAGATACGCAGTATTTT. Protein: CASSYQGGIGADTQYF.

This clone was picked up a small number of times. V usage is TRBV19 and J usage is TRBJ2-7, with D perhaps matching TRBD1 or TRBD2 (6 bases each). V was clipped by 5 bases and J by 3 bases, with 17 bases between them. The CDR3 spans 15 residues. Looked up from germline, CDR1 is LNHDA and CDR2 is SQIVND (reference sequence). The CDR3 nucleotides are TGTGCCAGTAGTGGGGGCGGGGACAACTTCTACGAGCAGTACTTC. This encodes CASSGGGDNFYEQYF.

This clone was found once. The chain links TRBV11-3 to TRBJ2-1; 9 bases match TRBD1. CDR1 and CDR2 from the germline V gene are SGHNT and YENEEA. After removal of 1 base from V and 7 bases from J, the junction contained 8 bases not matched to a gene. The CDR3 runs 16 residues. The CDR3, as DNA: TGTGCCAGCAGCTTAGTGACGGGACAGGGCCCTAATGAGCAGTTCTTC. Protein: CASSLVTGQGPNEQFF.

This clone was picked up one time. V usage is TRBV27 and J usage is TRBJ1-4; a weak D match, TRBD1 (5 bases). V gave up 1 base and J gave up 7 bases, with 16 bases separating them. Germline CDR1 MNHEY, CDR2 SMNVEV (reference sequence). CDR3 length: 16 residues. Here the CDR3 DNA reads TGTGCCAGCAGTTTATACGGGGGTTTGGGTGGTGAAAAACTGTTTTTT. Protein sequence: CASSLYGGLGGEKLFF.

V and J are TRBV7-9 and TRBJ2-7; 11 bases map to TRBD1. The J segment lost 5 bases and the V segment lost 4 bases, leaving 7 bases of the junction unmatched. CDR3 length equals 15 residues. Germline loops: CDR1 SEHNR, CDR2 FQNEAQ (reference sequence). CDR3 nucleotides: TGTGCCAGCAGCTCCCCGGGACAGGGGGTCCACGAGCAGTACTTC. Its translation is CASSSPGQGVHEQYF.

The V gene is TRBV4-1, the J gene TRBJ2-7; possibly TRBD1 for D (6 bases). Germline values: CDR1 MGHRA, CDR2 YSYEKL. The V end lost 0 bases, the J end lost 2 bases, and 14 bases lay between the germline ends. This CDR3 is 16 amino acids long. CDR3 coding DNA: TGCGCCAGCAGCCAAGAGGCAGGGGTCCCCCCCTACGAGCAGTACTTC. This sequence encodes CASSQEAGVPPYEQYF.

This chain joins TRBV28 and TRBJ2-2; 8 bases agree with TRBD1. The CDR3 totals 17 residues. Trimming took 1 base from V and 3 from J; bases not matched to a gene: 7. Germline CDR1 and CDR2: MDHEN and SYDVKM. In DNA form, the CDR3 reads TGTGCCAGCAGTTTATCAGGGGGCGGTGTGTACACCGGGGAGCTGTTTTTT. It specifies CASSLSGGGVYTGELFF.